What follows describes a single T cell receptor beta chain. From germline, CDR1 is MGHDK and CDR2 SYGVNS. This CDR3 is 10 amino acids long. The V end was cut by 3 bases, the J end by 15 bases, with 9 bases between. The sample is drawn from a study of blood T cell repertoires in COVID-19. About the research overall: The study drew acute and convalescent COVID-19 samples from the United States, Italy and Spain.

Per the authors' pipeline: Amplification from reference gene primers served as the basis for estimated nucleated cell counts. Profiling relied on immunoSEQ multiplex PCR, and the TCRdb table lists in-frame clones only, not all of them. Clone size and the V and J calls come from that table; the DNA yielded D and trimming. The sample yields 120,000 to 150,000 clones, roughly three quarters seen once. The J gene is TRBJ2-1, the V gene TRBV25-1; D not certain. The sample comprised peripheral blood. This clonotype originated in a man between 60 and 70 years old with acute or convalescent COVID-19. The chain's CDR3 is CASSDLFLFF. The CDR3 DNA reads TGTGCCAGCAGTGATTTGTTTCTGTTCTTC.